Below are 9 T cell receptor beta chains sequenced from a single sample in a study of regulatory T cells in long-lasting Graves disease. Time point indicated: persistent/refractory GD, antithyroid drugs over 5 years with positive TRAb. There was RNA extracted from PBMCs, and the TCR library was made from it. Arm-PCR of CDR3 regions and iRepertoire HTBI primers were the basis on which TCR beta libraries were built. In TCRdb, the multiplex PCR reads were re-called with MiXCR into one record per CDR3 protein. The sample contains under 450,000 distinct CDR3 sequences, 23% of which appear only once. Sample: peripheral blood mononuclear cells (PBMCs), taken when the disease was refractory, from a patient treated with antithyroid drugs. The receptor set was obtained from a female donor with Graves disease.

This clonotype appeared a few times. V usage is TRBV6-2 or TRBV6-3 and J usage is TRBJ1-1, with 9 bases identical to TRBD1. V shed 5 bases and J 4 bases; nucleotides not matched to a gene: 11. The CDR3 runs 16 residues. Looked up from germline, CDR1 is MNHEY and CDR2 is SVGEGT. The CDR3 loop reads CASSSPQGASSTEAFF. The CDR3 DNA follows: TGTGCCAGCAGTAGCCCACAGGGGGCCAGTAGCACTGAAGCTTTCTTT.

This clonotype was seen at least ten times. The genes are TRBV28 and TRBJ2-7; no reliable D call. This CDR3 comprises 12 residues. In germline, CDR1 is MDHEN, CDR2 SYDVKM. Between the trimmed V and J ends, which lost 5 bases and 6 bases, there was a span of 11 bases. Written as DNA, the CDR3 is TGTGCCAGCAGTATACCCCTGGTCGAGCAGTACTTC. It specifies CASSIPLVEQYF.

This clonotype appeared once. The chain uses TRBV7-9 and TRBJ1-4; D remains unclear. V dropped 0 bases and J dropped 4 bases, with 12 bases sitting between them. This CDR3 region has 16 residues. Germline CDR1 reads SEHNR; CDR2 reads FQNEAQ (reference sequence). DNA for the CDR3: TGTGCCAGCAGCTTAGCAGGCGGTACCCTTAATGAAAAACTGTTTTTT. As protein: CASSLAGGTLNEKLFF.

The gene calls are TRBV19 and TRBJ2-1; maybe TRBD2 (5 bases). This CDR3 is built from 14 residues. The V end was cut by 2 bases, the J end by 2 bases, with 7 bases between. The germline V gene encodes CDR1 LNHDA and CDR2 SQIVND (reference sequence). The CDR3 nucleotides read TGTGCCAGTAGTATAAGCGGTACCTACAATGAGCAGTTCTTC. Residues: CASSISGTYNEQFF.

At least ten counts were recorded for this clonotype. CDR3 protein: CASSHGRASETQYF. In nucleotides, the CDR3 is TGTGCCAGCAGCCATGGAAGGGCCTCGGAGACCCAGTACTTC. This chain uses TRBV3-1 with TRBJ2-5; no clear D. CDR1 is LGHDT, CDR2 YNNKEL, per germline (reference sequence). The CDR3 runs 14 residues. V was cut by 3 bases and J by 5 bases, with 13 bases left in between.

The rearrangement joins TRBV6-5 to TRBJ2-3; no firm D call. This CDR3 has 13 amino acids. V lost 2 bases, J lost 5 bases, and 8 bases lay in between. From germline, CDR1 is MNHEY and CDR2 SVGAGI. The CDR3 reads CASSYRARDTQYF. DNA of the CDR3: TGTGCCAGCAGTTACCGAGCTAGAGATACGCAGTATTTT.

This chain links TRBV30 with TRBJ2-7; no definite D call. The CDR3 length is 12 residues. The germline V gene has CDR1 GTSNPN and CDR2 SVGIG (reference sequence). Trimming left V 1 base short and J 5 bases short, with 9 bases between. CDR3 bases: TGTGCCTGGAGTGGGTTGGGGAACGAGCAGTACTTC. Its translation is CAWSGLGNEQYF.

In this sample, this clonotype turned up many times. This rearrangement joins TRBV29-1 to TRBJ1-2; no firm D call. V was clipped by 5 bases and J by 5 bases, with 12 bases between them. The CDR3 covers 12 residues. Germline V lookup: CDR1 SQVTM, CDR2 ANQGSEA. The CDR3 loop is CSVPSEDYGYTF. The CDR3 nucleotides are TGCAGCGTTCCATCAGAGGATTATGGCTACACCTTC.

This clonotype was counted at least ten times. The chain links TRBV3-1 to TRBJ2-5; D ambiguous. V was clipped by 5 bases and J by 5 bases, with 12 bases between them. Germline lookup yields CDR1 LGHDT and CDR2 YNNKEL (reference sequence). This CDR3 contains 13 residues. CDR3 in amino acids: CASSGVESETQYF. CDR3 coding DNA: TGTGCCAGCAGCGGAGTTGAGTCGGAGACCCAGTACTTC.